This record concerns one TCR beta chain sequence. Its cognate antigen is unknown. The entry originates in a study of beta chain features in type 1 diabetes. Study at large: Age and gender were similar between patients and healthy donors, as were cell yields. Study-wide findings and caveats: TCRB CDR3 length was moderately but significantly reduced in all four CD4+ subsets of Type 1 diabetes patients. Naive, central memory and regulatory TCRB repertoires appeared more similar among patients than healthy donors.

Expressed TCRB transcripts were sequenced because the entire RNA isolate underwent reverse transcription. The data were produced by immunoSEQ multiplex PCR, yet TCRdb's version contains in-frame clones alone and is incomplete. The sample yields fewer than 250,000 clones, over 8.5% seen once. CDR3 length: 12 amino acids. From germline, CDR1 is LNHDA and CDR2 SQIVND (reference sequence). V lost 4 bases and J 6 bases, leaving 7 bases between the germline ends. Isolation of CD4+ naive, central memory, regulatory and stem cell-like memory cells was achieved by sorting via CD45RO/CCR7/CD25/CD127/CD95/CD27.

The genes are TRBV19 and TRBJ2-1; no firm D call. This receptor was identified in a woman aged 18-30 years in good health. The sequencing input was naive CD4+ T cells from blood. CDR3 sequence (DNA): TGTGCCAGTAGTAAACCCGGCAATGAGCAGTTCTTC. Protein product: CASSKPGNEQFF.